This is a list of T cell receptor beta chains from one sample in a study of shared clonotypes between healthy human individuals. The assay was immunoSEQ multiplex PCR, and TCRdb's table has in-frame clones only and misses some. The top ten hold 24% of the sample, which has about 120,000 clones, around 65% seen once. The sequencing sample was made of memory CD8+ T cells sorted from blood. These receptors were taken from a woman in her thirties in good health. Each CDR3 is given with its conserved first and last residue. The D gene is left open where the match is weak. Clone size is given for some rows only: seen once, a few or many times, or a class if the clone is expanded.

j_call | v_call | d_call | clone_size | cdr3_aa | cdr3_nt
TRBJ1-4 | TRBV25-1 | TRBD1 | - | CASSEGTGANEKLFF | TGTGCCAGCAGTGAAGGGACAGGGGCTAATGAAAAACTGTTTTTT
TRBJ2-7 | TRBV25-1 | - | - | CASTTIVESEQYF | TGTGCCAGCACTACCATTGTTGAAAGCGAGCAGTACTTC
TRBJ2-1 | TRBV21-1 | - | - | CASSKEKGSSYNEQFF | TGTGCCAGCAGCAAAGAGAAGGGAAGCTCCTACAATGAGCAGTTCTTC
TRBJ2-7 | TRBV7-9 | TRBD1 | many | CASSLSTGGHEQYF | TGTGCCAGCAGCTTGAGTACAGGGGGCCATGAGCAGTACTTC
TRBJ1-4 | TRBV11-2 | - | once | CASSTNFAATNEKLFF | TGTGCCAGCAGCACCAACTTCGCCGCAACTAATGAAAAACTGTTTTTT
TRBJ1-1 | TRBV12-5 | - | - | CARTQKDRNTEAFF | TGTGCTAGAACACAGAAAGATAGAAACACTGAAGCTTTCTTT
TRBJ2-3 | TRBV28 | - | few | CASSLLHTDTQYF | TGTGCCAGCAGTCTTCTTCACACAGATACGCAGTATTTT
TRBJ2-4 | TRBV4-2 | - | once | CASSQGPAEHSAKNIQYF | TGTGCCAGCAGCCAAGGTCCCGCCGAACATTCAGCCAAAAACATTCAGTACTTC
TRBJ2-5 | TRBV2 | - | few | CASSERGVQETQYF | TGTGCCAGCAGTGAACGCGGGGTACAGGAGACCCAGTACTTC
TRBJ2-6 | TRBV25-1 | TRBD1 | few | CASSRGQKSSGANVLTF | TGTGCCAGCAGTAGGGGACAGAAATCCTCTGGGGCCAACGTCCTGACTTTC
TRBJ2-1 | TRBV2 | - | - | CASSDQARSSYNEQFF | TGTGCCAGCAGTGACCAAGCCCGGAGCTCCTACAATGAGCAGTTCTTC
TRBJ2-7 | TRBV7-2 | - | many | CASSSGTVAYEQYF | TGTGCCAGCAGCTCGGGGACGGTGGCCTACGAGCAGTACTTC
TRBJ2-7 | TRBV4-2 | TRBD2 | - | CASSQDWEGPYEQYF | TGTGCCAGCAGCCAAGACTGGGAGGGGCCCTACGAGCAGTACTTC
TRBJ2-7 | TRBV29-1 | - | - | CSVEDLRTDSYEQYF | TGCAGCGTTGAAGACCTACGGACAGACTCCTACGAGCAGTACTTC
TRBJ2-7 | TRBV25-1 | TRBD2 | few | CASSELGRAEGTYEQYF | TGTGCCAGCAGTGAATTAGGGAGGGCTGAGGGTACCTACGAGCAGTACTTC
TRBJ2-7 | TRBV5-1 | TRBD2 | once | CASSSGTSGSYEQYF | TGCGCCAGCAGTTCCGGGACTAGCGGTTCCTACGAGCAGTACTTC
TRBJ2-1 | TRBV11-3 | TRBD2 | - | CASSSRTSLGGEQFF | TGTGCCAGCAGCTCCCGGACTAGCTTGGGGGGTGAGCAGTTCTTC
TRBJ2-7 | TRBV5-6 | - | once | CASSLGGSEQYF | TGTGCCAGCAGCTTGGGGGGGAGCGAGCAGTACTTC
TRBJ1-2 | TRBV28 | - | once | CASSPLGDYGYTF | TGTGCCAGCAGTCCGCTCGGAGACTATGGCTACACCTTC
TRBJ2-2 | TRBV9 | - | many | CASSAAGENGELFF | TGTGCCAGCAGTGCAGCAGGGGAGAACGGGGAGCTGTTTTTT
TRBJ2-5 | TRBV9 | TRBD2 | once | CASSVGGGREGETQYF | TGTGCCAGCAGCGTAGGGGGCGGGAGGGAAGGAGAGACCCAGTACTTC
TRBJ2-5 | TRBV7-9 | - | - | CASSLRFVGRPETQYF | TGTGCCAGCAGCTTAAGATTTGTAGGGCGGCCAGAGACCCAGTACTTC
TRBJ2-5 | TRBV6-1 | - | - | CASSEAGSLQETQYF | TGTGCCAGCAGTGAGGCAGGGTCCCTCCAAGAGACCCAGTACTTC
TRBJ2-7 | TRBV4-1 | TRBD2 | - | CASSQEGGLAGEQYF | TGCGCCAGCAGCCAAGAAGGGGGACTAGCGGGCGAGCAGTACTTC
TRBJ2-7 | TRBV15 | - | - | CATSSSHWGNEQYF | TGTGCCACCAGCAGTTCACACTGGGGGAACGAGCAGTACTTC
TRBJ2-7 | TRBV6-5 | - | - | CASSRPVDYSYEQYF | TGTGCCAGCAGTCGACCCGTCGACTACTCCTACGAGCAGTACTTC
TRBJ2-7 | TRBV7-2 | - | - | CASTVWSPYEQYF | TGTGCCAGCACCGTATGGAGCCCCTACGAGCAGTACTTC
TRBJ2-2 | TRBV19 | TRBD2 | many | CASSIDLAGVGTGELFF | TGTGCCAGTAGTATCGACCTAGCGGGAGTCGGAACCGGGGAGCTGTTTTTT
TRBJ2-7 | TRBV7-7 | TRBD2 | - | CASSLDLWLAGSPAGEQYF | TGTGCCAGCAGCTTAGATCTGTGGCTAGCGGGATCCCCCGCCGGAGAGCAGTACTTC
TRBJ2-3 | TRBV4-1 | TRBD1 | few | CASSLQGRGTDTQYF | TGCGCCAGCAGCCTACAGGGGCGCGGCACAGATACGCAGTATTTT
TRBJ2-7 | TRBV25-1 | TRBD2 | - | CASSETSREGTYEQYF | TGTGCCAGCAGTGAGACGAGTCGGGAGGGTACCTACGAGCAGTACTTC
TRBJ1-1 | TRBV18 | - | - | CASSPPGPDMNTEAFF | TGTGCCAGCTCACCACCGGGGCCAGATATGAACACTGAAGCTTTCTTT
TRBJ1-2 | TRBV5-5 | - | - | CASSLEADYGYTF | TGTGCCAGCAGCTTGGAGGCAGACTATGGCTACACCTTC
TRBJ2-7 | TRBV7-2 | - | many | CASSLVTGGYEQYF | TGTGCCAGCAGCTTAGTGACAGGAGGCTACGAGCAGTACTTC
TRBJ1-5 | TRBV28 | - | - | CASSFRDHLIIPNQPQHF | TGTGCCAGCAGTTTTAGGGATCACCTCATTATCCCCAATCAGCCCCAGCATTTT
TRBJ1-5 | TRBV7-9 | - | - | CASSRGNQPQHF | TGTGCCAGCAGCCGGGGAAATCAGCCCCAGCATTTT
TRBJ2-1 | TRBV4-2 | - | many | CASSQGRDGGDEQFF | TGTGCCAGCAGCCAAGGAAGGGATGGGGGCGATGAGCAGTTCTTC
TRBJ1-2 | TRBV5-1 | TRBD1 | - | CASSLKPRPTGNYGYTF | TGCGCCAGCAGCTTAAAGCCCCGACCGACAGGGAACTATGGCTACACCTTC
TRBJ2-7 | TRBV11-1 | - | - | CASSFIAAYEQYF | TGTGCCAGCAGCTTCATAGCGGCCTACGAGCAGTACTTC
TRBJ2-5 | TRBV7-6 | - | few | CASSFQQGGETQYF | TGTGCCAGCAGCTTTCAACAGGGAGGGGAGACCCAGTACTTC
TRBJ1-1 | TRBV7-1 | - | - | CASSFVGDAFF | TGTGCCAGCAGCTTTGTAGGGGATGCTTTCTTT
TRBJ1-1 | TRBV28 | - | few | CASSQGRNTEAFF | TGTGCCAGCAGTCAGGGGCGGAACACTGAAGCTTTCTTT
TRBJ2-1 | TRBV11-2 | TRBD1 | few | CASSPGQGYNEQFF | TGTGCCAGCAGCCCGGGACAGGGGTACAATGAGCAGTTCTTC
TRBJ1-3 | TRBV5-1 | TRBD1 | once | CASSHQGGSGNTIYF | TGCGCCAGCAGCCATCAGGGGGGATCTGGAAACACCATATATTTT
TRBJ1-1 | TRBV28 | - | - | CASSLSWPGLNTEAFF | TGTGCCAGCAGTTTATCCTGGCCTGGGTTGAACACTGAAGCTTTCTTT
TRBJ2-3 | TRBV7-8 | - | - | CASSLKGGALGQNRTQYF | TGTGCCAGCAGCTTAAAGGGTGGAGCTCTAGGTCAGAATCGGACGCAGTATTTT
TRBJ2-3 | TRBV19 | TRBD2 | few | CASSPGLALFADTQYF | TGTGCCAGTAGTCCCGGACTAGCTCTATTCGCAGATACGCAGTATTTT
TRBJ2-1 | TRBV9 | - | - | CASSVNLGTDNEQFF | TGTGCCAGCAGCGTTAACCTGGGGACTGACAATGAGCAGTTCTTC